This T cell receptor beta chain stems from a study of T cell responses to AZD1222 COVID-19 vaccine. Trimming at V came to 6 bases and at J to 6 bases, leaving 5 bases not matched to a gene. The CDR3 is 13 amino acids. Per the germline V gene, CDR1 is GTSNPN and CDR2 is SVGIG (reference sequence). This clone has only one observation. The assay was immunoSEQ multiplex PCR, and TCRdb's table has in-frame clones only and misses some. The table includes 53,000 or so clones, more than 70% detected once. J is TRBJ1-4 and V is TRBV30; TRBD1 matches 9 bases. The sequence came from an adult in good health. The sample here was peripheral blood, taken on day 0 of MenACWY control vaccination. The CDR3 DNA reads as TGTGCCTGTAGCCGGGACAGGGATGAAAAACTGTTTTTT. It translates to CACSRDRDEKLFF. The whole variable domain, filled in from reference TRBV30 and TRBJ1-4, reads SQTIHQWPATLVQPVGSPLSLECTVEGTSNPNLYWYRQAAGRGLQLLFYSVGIGQISSEVPQNLSASRPQDRQFILSSKKLLLSDSGFYLCACSRDRDEKLFFGSGTQLSVL.